This T cell receptor (beta chain) comes out of a study of regulatory T cells in long-lasting Graves disease. The table lists this clonotype with many counts. The antigen is undetermined. Study-level findings and limits: Relative to new patients (roughly 900), persistent patients exhibited greater sharing of public clonotypes (about 2,700).

As for time point: newly diagnosed GD, antithyroid drugs for less than 3 months. RNA isolated from PBMCs was used to make the TCR library. Researchers made TCR beta libraries by using iRepertoire HTBI primers and running Arm-PCR on CDR3 regions. TCRdb re-derived calls from the multiplex PCR reads in MiXCR, one entry per CDR3 protein. This sample has 350,000 to 450,000 distinct CDR3 sequences; 15% occur once, and the top ten carry 7.8%. The data also belong to a second study, concerning T cells in Graves' hyperthyroidism and ophthalmopathy. That work states: Hyperthyroidism patients were newly diagnosed, had disease duration under 2 months, and were aged 18 to 65 years. Expanded thyroid clonotypes (above 0.001) were mostly also found in blood.

Specimen: peripheral blood mononuclear cells (PBMCs), collected at new diagnosis, from a patient treated with antithyroid drugs. The TCR was taken from a woman in her forties with Graves disease.

As DNA, the CDR3 is TGTGCCAGCAGCACTTGGACTAGCCGGTCCTACAATGAGCAGTTCTTC. It yields the protein CASSTWTSRSYNEQFF. V usage is TRBV7-8 and J usage is TRBJ2-1; 8 nucleotides line up with TRBD2. The V gene's germline CDR1 is SGHVS and CDR2 FQNEAQ. The CDR3 extends over 16 amino acids. With V trimmed by 5 bases and J by 1 base, 7 bases remained unmatched.